The sequence of this T cell receptor (beta chain) was determined in a study of cytomegalovirus exposure and HLA in healthy donors. Study-level background: Genotyping showed around 81% of approximately 430 donors falling in the Caucasian-associated ancestry cluster.

General study points: Later on, a genetic analysis was performed. It linked a missense variant in DCLRE1C with V- and J-gene trimming of TCR beta.

Looked up from germline, CDR1 is MNHNS and CDR2 is SASEGT. This CDR3 spans 12 amino acids. In the PCR, 60 Vbeta and 13 Jbeta primers were used. TCRdb's table, derived via immunoSEQ multiplex PCR, lists solely in-frame clones and lacks some. The data contain 100,000 to 150,000 clones, around 81% of them singletons. On this clone itself: Its specificity is unknown.

This clonotype was sampled from a woman aged 40 to 50 in good health and CMV-seronegative. This rearrangement joins TRBV6-1 to TRBJ2-5, with D unclear. The DNA end favors TRBJ2-7, so the J call may be wrong. Sequenced material: PBMCs. CDR3 amino acids: CASVRLSYEQYF. DNA for the CDR3: TGTGCCAGCGTCAGGTTGTCCTACGAGCAGTACTTC.